The 17 T cell receptor beta chains in this list originate from one sample, sequenced in a study of cytomegalovirus exposure and HLA in healthy donors. PCR used 60 Vbeta primers and 13 Jbeta primers. Clones were read by immunoSEQ multiplex PCR, and TCRdb kept only the in-frame ones, dropping some. The sample holds 110,000 to 150,000 clones, 68% seen once. What was sequenced was PBMCs. Receptor source: a man aged 55 to 69 in good health and CMV-seronegative.

This clone has only a few counts. The sample holds other DNA sequences that translate to the same CDR3. V is TRBV19 and J is TRBJ1-5; D is ambiguous. The CDR3 runs 14 residues. CDR1 is LNHDA, CDR2 SQIVND, per germline (reference sequence). Trimming removed 3 bases from V and 0 bases from J, with 6 bases in between. CDR3 amino acids: CASSISYSNQPQHF. The CDR3 nucleotides are TGTGCCAGTAGTATCTCGTATAGCAATCAGCCCCAGCATTTT.

This chain connects TRBV15 to TRBJ2-1, with D unresolved. V lost 0 bases, J lost 5 bases, and 8 bases lay in between. Germline CDR1 is LNHNV and CDR2 is YYDKDF (reference sequence). The CDR3 runs to 14 residues. CDR3 nucleotides: TGTGCCACCAGCAGAGATCCGGTGAACAATGAGCAGTTCTTC. Encoded protein: CATSRDPVNNEQFF.

The V gene is TRBV7-8, the J gene TRBJ1-6; 7 nucleotides line up with TRBD1. This CDR3 is built from 13 residues. Germline V gives CDR1 SGHVS, CDR2 FQNEAQ. Trimming cost V 5 bases and J 13 bases; bases outside gene matches: 8. DNA for the CDR3: TGTGCCAGCAGCCCCCAGACAGGGTCGCCCCTCCACTTT. Amino acids: CASSPQTGSPLHF.

This sequence joins TRBV11-3 and TRBJ2-1; D may be TRBD2 (7 bases). Germline CDR1 SGHNT, CDR2 YENEEA. This CDR3 is 18 amino acids long. V was shortened by 1 base and J by 0 bases, with 16 bases between the two germline ends. CDR3 DNA: TGTGCCAGCAGCTTAGGGTCGGCGGGGGCCAGCTCCTACAATGAGCAGTTCTTC. Its translation is CASSLGSAGASSYNEQFF.

The rearrangement uses TRBV9 and TRBJ2-7; TRBD2 matches at 11 bases. The CDR3 spans 15 residues. CDR1 and CDR2 (germline): SGDLS, YYNGEE. V dropped 3 bases and J dropped 0; count of bases not matched to a gene: 2. The CDR3 protein is CASSATSGSSYEQYF. For the CDR3, the DNA is TGTGCCAGCAGCGCAACTAGCGGGAGCTCCTACGAGCAGTACTTC.

The rearrangement uses TRBV5-6 and TRBJ2-1, with TRBD1 identical over 7 bases. The CDR3 extends over 16 amino acids. CDR1 and CDR2 (germline): SGHDT, YYEEEE. With 1 base clipped from V and 4 bases from J, the junction kept 8 bases outside the gene matches. The CDR3 DNA reads TGTGCCAGCAGCTTGAGGGGGCGAACTCGGTACAATGAGCAGTTCTTC. This codes for CASSLRGRTRYNEQFF.

The chain joins TRBV7-9 to TRBJ2-5; 9 nucleotides line up with TRBD1. Germline CDR1 reads SEHNR; CDR2 reads FQNEAQ (reference sequence). The CDR3 is made up of 15 amino acids. The ends lost 5 bases at V and 5 bases at J; junction bases unmatched: 9. CDR3 in DNA: TGTGCCAGCAGCCGCGGGGACAGGGAACGGGAGACCCAGTACTTC. Encoded protein: CASSRGDRERETQYF. The full variable domain, in which reference TRBV7-9 and TRBJ2-5 provide the parts outside the CDR3, is DTGVSQNPRHKITKRGQNVTFRCDPISEHNRLYWYRQTLGQGPEFLTYFQNEAQLEKSRLLSDRFSAERPKGSFSTLEIQRTEQGDSAMYLCASSRGDRERETQYFGPGTRLLVL.

The rearrangement uses TRBV7-9 and TRBJ2-1, with D possibly TRBD1 on 6 matching bases. The V and J ends lost 4 bases and 8 bases respectively, with 9 bases between them. From germline, CDR1 is SEHNR and CDR2 FQNEAQ (reference sequence). This CDR3 has 12 amino acids. CDR3 residues: CASSSAGDEQFF. Here the CDR3 DNA reads TGTGCCAGCAGCTCCGCAGGGGATGAGCAGTTCTTC.

CDR3 nucleotides: TGTGCCATCAGTGATAGCGGGAGGGGCACAGATACGCAGTATTTT. Protein sequence: CAISDSGRGTDTQYF. The chain carries TRBV10-3 and TRBJ2-3, with 11 bases aligning to TRBD2. The CDR3 has 15 amino acids. V lost 3 bases and J lost 1; bases outside the gene matches: 0. Germline loops: CDR1 ENHRY, CDR2 SYGVKD.

This clone was observed a handful of times. The chain has TRBV6-6 and TRBJ2-1; D possibly corresponds to TRBD1 (6 bases). This CDR3 contains 13 residues. Trimming pared 10 bases from V and 8 bases from J, leaving 18 bases between. Germline loops: CDR1 MNHNY, CDR2 SVGAGI (reference sequence). Written as DNA, the CDR3 is TGTGCCACCCGAGGGACAATGAACGATGAGCAGTTCTTC. Its protein product is CATRGTMNDEQFF.

The chain has TRBV19 and TRBJ2-2; 9 bases agree with TRBD2. Germline V gene data show CDR1 as LNHDA and CDR2 as SQIVND (reference sequence). The length of the CDR3 is 18 residues. V lost 7 bases, J lost 5 bases, and 17 bases stayed unmatched. The CDR3 nucleotides read TGTGCCAGTAAGGAATTTAGCGGGAGTGGGGGGGGAACCGGGGAGCTGTTTTTT. Translated: CASKEFSGSGGGTGELFF.

The V and J genes are TRBV4-1 and TRBJ1-1; D possibly corresponds to TRBD1 (5 bases). V lost 1 base to trimming and J lost 0 bases, with 18 bases between them. The CDR3 is made up of 18 amino acids. Germline-derived CDR1 and CDR2 are MGHRA and YSYEKL. CDR3 DNA sequence: TGCGCCAGCAGCCAAGCCCTCGGTAGGGGAGGTATGAACACTGAAGCTTTCTTT. Translation: CASSQALGRGGMNTEAFF.

The chain joins TRBV5-1 to TRBJ2-7; D is perhaps TRBD2 (5 bases). The CDR3 is 16 residues long. The V end lost 3 bases, the J end lost 2 bases, and 18 bases lay between the germline ends. CDR1 SGHRS and CDR2 YFSETQ come from the germline V gene. CDR3 sequence reads: CASSSGGGRQTYEQYF. DNA of the CDR3: TGCGCCAGCAGCTCCGGAGGCGGCCGACAAACCTACGAGCAGTACTTC.

This clone turned up a few times. The chain is built from TRBV7-3 and TRBJ1-2; no clear D gene. CDR1 is SGHTA, CDR2 FQGTGA, per germline. The CDR3 is 14 amino acids. Trimming stripped 5 bases from V and 8 bases from J, with 18 bases between. The CDR3 DNA reads TGTGCCAGCAGCGACGCGTGGGGTGGAGGCGGCTACACCTTC. Encoded protein: CASSDAWGGGGYTF.

J is TRBJ1-2 and V is TRBV19, with D perhaps TRBD1 (6 bases). The length of the CDR3 is 15 residues. V dropped 6 bases and J dropped 5 bases, with 19 bases sitting between them. Germline CDR1 is LNHDA and CDR2 is SQIVND (reference sequence). CDR3 loop: CASRTERTARYGYTF. The CDR3 nucleotides read TGTGCCAGTAGGACCGAGAGGACAGCTAGGTATGGCTACACCTTC.

V gene TRBV28 combines with J gene TRBJ1-1; 7 nucleotides match TRBD1. The germline V gene has CDR1 MDHEN and CDR2 SYDVKM. This CDR3 region has 13 residues. The junction had 7 bases not matched to a gene; V was cut back by 5 bases and J by 7 bases. CDR3 sequence reads: CASSEQGTHEAFF. In nucleotides, the CDR3 is TGTGCCAGCAGTGAACAGGGGACGCATGAAGCTTTCTTT.

The V and J genes are TRBV19 and TRBJ1-5; unclear D gene. Trimming removed 10 bases at V and 0 bases at J, with 16 bases between. There are 15 residues in the CDR3. Germline lookup yields CDR1 LNHDA and CDR2 SQIVND (reference sequence). The CDR3 sequence is CATALVGDSNQPQHF. Here the CDR3 DNA reads TGTGCCACCGCCCTCGTCGGGGATAGCAATCAGCCCCAGCATTTT.